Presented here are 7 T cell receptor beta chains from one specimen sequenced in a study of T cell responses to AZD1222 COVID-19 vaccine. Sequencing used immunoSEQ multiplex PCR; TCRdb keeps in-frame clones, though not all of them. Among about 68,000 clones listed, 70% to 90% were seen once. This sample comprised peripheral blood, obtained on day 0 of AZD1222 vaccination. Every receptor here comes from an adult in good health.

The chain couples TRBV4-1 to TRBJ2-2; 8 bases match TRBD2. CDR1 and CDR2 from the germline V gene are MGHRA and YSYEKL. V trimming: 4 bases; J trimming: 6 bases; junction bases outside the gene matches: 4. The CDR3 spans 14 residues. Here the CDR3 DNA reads TGCGCCAGCAGCCGAGGACTAGCTGCCGGGGAGCTGTTTTTT. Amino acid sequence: CASSRGLAAGELFF.

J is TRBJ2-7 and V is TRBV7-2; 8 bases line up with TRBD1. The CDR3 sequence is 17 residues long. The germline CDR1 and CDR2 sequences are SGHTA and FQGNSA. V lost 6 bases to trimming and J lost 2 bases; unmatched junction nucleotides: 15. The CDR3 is CASRPGPSTGVTYEQYF. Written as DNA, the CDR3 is TGTGCCAGCAGGCCCGGCCCTTCGACAGGGGTCACCTACGAGCAGTACTTC.

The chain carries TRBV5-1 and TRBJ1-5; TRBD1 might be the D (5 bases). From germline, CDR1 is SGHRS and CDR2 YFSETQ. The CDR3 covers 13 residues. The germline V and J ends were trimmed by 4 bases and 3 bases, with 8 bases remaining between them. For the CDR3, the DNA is TGCGCCAGCAGCCCGGACACCAATCAGCCCCAGCATTTT. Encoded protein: CASSPDTNQPQHF.

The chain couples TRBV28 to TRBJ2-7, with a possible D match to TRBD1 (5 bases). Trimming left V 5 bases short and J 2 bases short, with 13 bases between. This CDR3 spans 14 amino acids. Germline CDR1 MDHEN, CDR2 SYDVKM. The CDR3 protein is CASSPTGFAYEQYF. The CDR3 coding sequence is TGTGCCAGCAGTCCAACAGGATTCGCCTACGAGCAGTACTTC.

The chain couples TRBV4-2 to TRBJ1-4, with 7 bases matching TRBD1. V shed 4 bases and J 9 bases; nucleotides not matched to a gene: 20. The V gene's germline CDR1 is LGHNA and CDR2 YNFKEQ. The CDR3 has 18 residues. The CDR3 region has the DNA TGTGCCAGCAGCCGATCACAGGGGATAGTAGGGAATGCTAAAAAACTGTTTTTT. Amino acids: CASSRSQGIVGNAKKLFF.

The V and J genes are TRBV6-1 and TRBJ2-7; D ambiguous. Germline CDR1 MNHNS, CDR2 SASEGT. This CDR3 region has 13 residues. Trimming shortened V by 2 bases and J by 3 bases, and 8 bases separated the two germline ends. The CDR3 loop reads CASSESVSYEQYF. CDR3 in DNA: TGTGCCAGCAGTGAATCGGTCAGCTACGAGCAGTACTTC.

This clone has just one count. The CDR3 sequence is CASRMDGTANEKLFF. As DNA, the CDR3 is TGCGCCAGCAGGATGGACGGGACAGCTAATGAAAAACTGTTTTTT. V and J are TRBV5-1 and TRBJ1-4; 7 bases map to TRBD1. Per germline, CDR1 SGHRS and CDR2 YFSETQ. J lost 3 bases, V lost 5 bases, and 7 bases had no gene match. The CDR3 length is 15 residues.